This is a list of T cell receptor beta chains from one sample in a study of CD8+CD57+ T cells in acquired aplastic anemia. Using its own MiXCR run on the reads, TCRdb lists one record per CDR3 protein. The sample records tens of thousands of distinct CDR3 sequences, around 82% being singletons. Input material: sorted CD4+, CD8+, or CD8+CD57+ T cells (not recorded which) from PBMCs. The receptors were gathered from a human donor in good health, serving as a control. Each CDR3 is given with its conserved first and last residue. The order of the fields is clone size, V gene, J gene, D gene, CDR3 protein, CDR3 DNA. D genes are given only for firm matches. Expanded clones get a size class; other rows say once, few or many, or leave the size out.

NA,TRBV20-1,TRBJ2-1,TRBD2,CSTSSGGRDEQFF,TGCAGCACGTCTAGCGGGGGACGCGATGAGCAGTTCTTC
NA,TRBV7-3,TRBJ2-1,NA,CASSLRLDYNEQFF,TGTGCCAGCAGCTTACGCCTGGACTACAATGAGCAGTTCTTC
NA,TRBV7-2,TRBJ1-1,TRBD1,CASSSDRANTEAFF,TGTGCCAGCAGTTCCGACAGGGCGAACACTGAAGCTTTCTTT
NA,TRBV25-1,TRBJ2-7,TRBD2,CASSLTGLAENYEQYF,TGTGCCAGCAGTCTGACTGGACTAGCGGAGAACTACGAGCAGTACTTC
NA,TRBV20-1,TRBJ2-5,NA,CSASPSSRQETQYF,TGCAGTGCTTCCCCGTCCTCCCGCCAAGAGACCCAGTACTTC
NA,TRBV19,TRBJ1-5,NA,CASSPWQGLNQPQHF,TGTGCCAGTAGTCCCTGGCAGGGCCTCAATCAGCCCCAGCATTTT
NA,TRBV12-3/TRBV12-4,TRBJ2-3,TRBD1,CASMETGRRDTQYF,TGTGCCAGCATGGAGACAGGGCGGAGAGATACGCAGTATTTT
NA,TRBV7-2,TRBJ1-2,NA,CAVRTVPNYGYTF,TGTGCCGTAAGAACGGTCCCTAACTATGGCTACACCTTC
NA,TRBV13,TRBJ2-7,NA,CASSSVGGATYEQYF,TGTGCCAGCAGCTCTGTGGGGGGGGCGACCTACGAGCAGTACTTC
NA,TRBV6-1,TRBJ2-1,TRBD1,CASSLWTGVSYNEQFF,TGTGCCAGCAGCCTTTGGACAGGGGTGTCCTACAATGAGCAGTTCTTC
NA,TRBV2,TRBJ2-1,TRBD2,CASSDLAGGHPTQFF,TGTGCCAGCAGTGATCTAGCGGGGGGACACCCAACGCAGTTCTTC
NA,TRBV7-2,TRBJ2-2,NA,CASSLAGPGELFF,TGTGCCAGCAGCTTGGCAGGGCCCGGGGAGCTGTTTTTT
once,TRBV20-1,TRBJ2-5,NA,CSARDTAMPQYF,TGCAGTGCTAGAGACACAGCCATGCCCCAGTACTTC
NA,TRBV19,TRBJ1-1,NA,CASSIVTVNTEAFF,TGTGCCAGTAGTATAGTGACAGTCAACACTGAAGCTTTCTTT
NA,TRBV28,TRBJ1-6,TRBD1,CASRTDRVNSPLHF,TGTGCCAGCAGAACCGACAGGGTGAATTCACCCCTCCACTTT
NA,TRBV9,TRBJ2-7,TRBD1,CASSLLPGSGTDEQYF,TGTGCCAGCAGCTTACTACCCGGCTCCGGGACAGACGAGCAGTACTTC
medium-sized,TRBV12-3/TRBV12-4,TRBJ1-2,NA,CASSLPGDGYTF,TGTGCCAGCAGTTTGCCAGGGGATGGCTACACCTTC
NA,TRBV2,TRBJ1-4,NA,CATSLAGYEKLFF,TGTGCCACCTCCCTTGCGGGATATGAAAAACTGTTTTTT
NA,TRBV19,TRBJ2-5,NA,CASQSLNPRETQYF,TGTGCCAGTCAATCTCTTAACCCGCGGGAGACCCAGTACTTC
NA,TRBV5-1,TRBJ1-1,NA,CASSWKGGETEAFF,TGCGCCAGCAGCTGGAAGGGGGGGGAGACTGAAGCTTTCTTT
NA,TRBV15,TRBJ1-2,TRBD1,CATSPDRGRPNYGYTF,TGTGCCACCAGCCCGGACAGGGGGCGTCCTAACTATGGCTACACCTTC
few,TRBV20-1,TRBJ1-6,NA,CSARAESSPLHF,TGCAGTGCTAGAGCTGAATCGTCACCCCTCCACTTT
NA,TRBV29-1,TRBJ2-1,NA,CTLDPYNEQFF,TGCACCCTGGACCCTTACAATGAGCAGTTCTTC
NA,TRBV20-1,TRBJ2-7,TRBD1,CSAREGQGLGYEQYF,TGCAGTGCTAGAGAGGGACAGGGTCTCGGCTACGAGCAGTACTTC